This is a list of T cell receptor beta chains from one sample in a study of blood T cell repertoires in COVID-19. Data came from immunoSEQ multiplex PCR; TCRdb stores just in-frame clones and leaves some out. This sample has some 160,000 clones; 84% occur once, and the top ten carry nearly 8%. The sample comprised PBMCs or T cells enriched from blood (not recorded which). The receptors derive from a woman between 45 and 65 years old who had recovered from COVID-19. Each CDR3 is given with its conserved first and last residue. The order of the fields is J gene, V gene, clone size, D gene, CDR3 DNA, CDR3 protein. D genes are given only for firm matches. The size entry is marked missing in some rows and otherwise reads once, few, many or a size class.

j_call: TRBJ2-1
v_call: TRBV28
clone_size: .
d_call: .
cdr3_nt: TGTGCCAGCAACTTAGTAGCGCCCACCTACAATGAGCAGTTCTTC
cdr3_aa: CASNLVAPTYNEQFF

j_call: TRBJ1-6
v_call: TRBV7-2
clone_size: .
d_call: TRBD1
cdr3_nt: TGTGCCAGCAGCTTGGACAGGATCTATAATTCACCCCTCCACTTT
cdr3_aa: CASSLDRIYNSPLHF

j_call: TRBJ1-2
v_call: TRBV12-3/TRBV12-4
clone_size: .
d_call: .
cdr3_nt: TGTGCCAGCAGTTCCCGACAGTCCGTTGGCTACACCTTC
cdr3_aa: CASSSRQSVGYTF

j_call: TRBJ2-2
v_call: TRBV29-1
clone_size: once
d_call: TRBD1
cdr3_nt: TGCAGCGTCGGACAGGTGGTGACCGGGGAGCTGTTTTTT
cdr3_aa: CSVGQVVTGELFF

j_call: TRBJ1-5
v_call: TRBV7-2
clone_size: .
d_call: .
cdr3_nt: TGTGCCAGCAGCCTTGACAGTCCGACCTGGAATCAGCCCCAGCATTTT
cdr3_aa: CASSLDSPTWNQPQHF

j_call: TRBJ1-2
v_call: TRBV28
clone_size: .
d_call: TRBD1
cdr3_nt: TGTGCCAGCAGTTTTCCCGGACAGGGCATTGGCTACACCTTC
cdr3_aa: CASSFPGQGIGYTF

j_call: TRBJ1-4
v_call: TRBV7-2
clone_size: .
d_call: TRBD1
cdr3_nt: TGTGCCAGCAGCTTAGTGGCGACCGGGACAGGATACGAAAAACTGTTTTTT
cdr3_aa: CASSLVATGTGYEKLFF

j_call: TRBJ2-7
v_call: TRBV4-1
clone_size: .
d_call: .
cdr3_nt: TGCGCCAGCAGCCAAGGAGTGGGCGGGAATAGCTACGAGCAGTACTTC
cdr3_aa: CASSQGVGGNSYEQYF

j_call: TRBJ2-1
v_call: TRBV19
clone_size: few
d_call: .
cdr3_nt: TGTGCCAGTAGTATTGGGGCCCCCGGCCCCTACAATGAGCAGTTCTTC
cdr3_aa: CASSIGAPGPYNEQFF

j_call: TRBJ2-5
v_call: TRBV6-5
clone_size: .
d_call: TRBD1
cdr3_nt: TGTGCCAGCAGTCTAACAGGGGTGGGGACCCAGTACTTC
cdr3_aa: CASSLTGVGTQYF

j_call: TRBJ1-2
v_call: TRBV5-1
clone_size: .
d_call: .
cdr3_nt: TGCGCCAGCTCCCACCGCACAGAGATTACCCCAGATGGCTACACCTTC
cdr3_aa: CASSHRTEITPDGYTF

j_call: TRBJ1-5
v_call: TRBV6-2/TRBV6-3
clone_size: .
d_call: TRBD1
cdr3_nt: TGTGCCAGCAGTTACTCTCCGGGACAGCCGTATAGCAATCAGCCCCAGCATTTT
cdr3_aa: CASSYSPGQPYSNQPQHF

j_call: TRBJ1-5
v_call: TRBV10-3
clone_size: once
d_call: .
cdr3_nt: TGTGCCACTCGACAGCCCAATCAGCCCCAGCATTTT
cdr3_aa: CATRQPNQPQHF

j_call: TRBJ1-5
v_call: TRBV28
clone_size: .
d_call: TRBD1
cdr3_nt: TGTGCCAGCGGATCCGGGACAGGCCTCCTGGGGTCTCAGCCCCAGCATTTT
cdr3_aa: CASGSGTGLLGSQPQHF

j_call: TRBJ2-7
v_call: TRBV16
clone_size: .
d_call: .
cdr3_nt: TGTGCCAGCAGCCAATCAGGGGCAGGGACCTACGAGCAGTACTTC
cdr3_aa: CASSQSGAGTYEQYF

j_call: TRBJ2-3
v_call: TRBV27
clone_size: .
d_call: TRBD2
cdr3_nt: TGTGCCAGCAGAAAGACTAGCGGGGGCAGTACAGATACGCAGTATTTT
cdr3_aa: CASRKTSGGSTDTQYF

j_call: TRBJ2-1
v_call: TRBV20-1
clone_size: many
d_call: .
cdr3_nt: TGCAGTGCCTCGGGGTCTAACGAGCAGTTCTTC
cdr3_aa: CSASGSNEQFF

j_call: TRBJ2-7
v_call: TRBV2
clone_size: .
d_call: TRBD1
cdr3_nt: TGTGCCAGCAGCCGGGACAGGGGATTTGGGGAGCAGTACTTC
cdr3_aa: CASSRDRGFGEQYF

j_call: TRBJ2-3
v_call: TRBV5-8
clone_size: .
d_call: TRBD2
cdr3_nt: TGTGCCAGCAGCTTACTAGCGGACACAGATACGCAGTATTTT
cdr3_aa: CASSLLADTDTQYF

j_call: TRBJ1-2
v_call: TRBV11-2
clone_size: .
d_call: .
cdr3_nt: TGTGCCAGCAGCCCCTGGAGCTTAGTCGGCTACACCTTC
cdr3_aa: CASSPWSLVGYTF

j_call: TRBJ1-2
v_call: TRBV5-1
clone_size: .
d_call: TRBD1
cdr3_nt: TGCGCCAGCAGCCAGGGACAGGGGAACTATGGCTACACCTTC
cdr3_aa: CASSQGQGNYGYTF

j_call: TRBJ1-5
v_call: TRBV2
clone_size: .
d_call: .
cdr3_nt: TGTGCCAGCAGCCGGGACACCGGCAATCAGCCCCAGCATTTT
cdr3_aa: CASSRDTGNQPQHF

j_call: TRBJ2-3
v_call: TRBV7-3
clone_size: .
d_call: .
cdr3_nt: TGTGCCAGCAGCTTACTGGGGGGGCAAGATACGCAGTATTTT
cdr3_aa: CASSLLGGQDTQYF

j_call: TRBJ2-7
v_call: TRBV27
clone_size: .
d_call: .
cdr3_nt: TGTGCCAGCAGTCCCGGCTGGGCCGACCTCCACTACGAGCAGTACTTC
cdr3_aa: CASSPGWADLHYEQYF

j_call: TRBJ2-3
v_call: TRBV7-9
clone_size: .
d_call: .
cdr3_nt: TGTGCCAGCAGCTTAGATGCAGGTCCGCAGTATTTT
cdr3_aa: CASSLDAGPQYF

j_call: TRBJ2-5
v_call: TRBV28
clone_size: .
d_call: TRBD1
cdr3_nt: TGTGCCAGCAGTCCCGGGACAGGGGGCCCAATGGAGACCCAGTACTTC
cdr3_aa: CASSPGTGGPMETQYF

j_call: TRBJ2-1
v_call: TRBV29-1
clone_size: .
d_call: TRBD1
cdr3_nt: TGCAGCGTTACAGGGGGCTATGAGCAGTTCTTC
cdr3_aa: CSVTGGYEQFF

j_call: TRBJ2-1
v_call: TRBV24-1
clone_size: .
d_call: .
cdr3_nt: TGTGCCACCAGTGGAGACTACAATGAGCAGTTCTTC
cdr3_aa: CATSGDYNEQFF

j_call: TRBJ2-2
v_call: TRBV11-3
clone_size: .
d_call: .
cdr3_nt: TGTGCCAGCAGCTTAGCGCGCGGCGCGAACACCGGGGAGCTGTTTTTT
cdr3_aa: CASSLARGANTGELFF

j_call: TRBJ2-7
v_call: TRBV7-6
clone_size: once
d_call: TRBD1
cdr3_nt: TGTGCCAGCAGCTTAACCGGGACAGCGAGGGAGCAGTACTTC
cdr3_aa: CASSLTGTAREQYF

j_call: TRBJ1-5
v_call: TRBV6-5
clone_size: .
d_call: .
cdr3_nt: TGTGCCAGCAGCCCGGGGCAGGGGCGAAATCAGCCCCAGCATTTT
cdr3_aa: CASSPGQGRNQPQHF